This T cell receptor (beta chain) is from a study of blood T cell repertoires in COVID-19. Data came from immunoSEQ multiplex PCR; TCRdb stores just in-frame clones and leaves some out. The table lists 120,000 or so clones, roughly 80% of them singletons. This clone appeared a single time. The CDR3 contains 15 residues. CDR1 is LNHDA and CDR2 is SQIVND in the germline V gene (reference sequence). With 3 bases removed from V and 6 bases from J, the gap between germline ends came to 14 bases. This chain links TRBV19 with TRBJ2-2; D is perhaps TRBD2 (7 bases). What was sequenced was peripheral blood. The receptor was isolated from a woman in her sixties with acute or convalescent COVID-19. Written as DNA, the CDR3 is TGTGCCAGTAGTATCCAGCCGGGGGGCCCCGGGGAGCTGTTTTTT. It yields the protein CASSIQPGGPGELFF.